This TCR beta chain was captured in a study of T cells in Graves' hyperthyroidism and ophthalmopathy. General study points: Median prediction lead before ophthalmopathy onset was 5 to 7.5 months with the model.

In the case of this clonotype: Its target is not known.

The V end was cut by 3 bases, the J end by 8 bases, with 28 bases between. The germline gives CDR1 SGHAT, CDR2 FQDESV (reference sequence). The CDR3 runs to 18 residues. Using RNA transcripts as the source, TCR beta CDR3 regions were amplified. A set of HTBI primers served as the primers for a first-round RT-PCR of the TCR CDR3. TCRdb redid the calling of the multiplex PCR reads with MiXCR, one entry per CDR3 protein. The repertoire consists of a few hundred thousand distinct CDR3 sequences, with about 43% occurring once and the leading ten covering about 8.3%. Across 18 months, stable Graves' hyperthyroidism was marked by no progression to ophthalmopathy.

This chain uses TRBV11-1 with TRBJ1-1, with D perhaps matching TRBD1 (6 bases). The sample consisted of peripheral blood or thyroid tissue (not recorded which). The TCR sequence derives from a young woman with Graves' hyperthyroidism. In DNA, the CDR3 is TGTGCCAGCAGCTTGAGTCGACTAGCGGCCAGGGGTCTAACGGAAGCTTTCTTT. This codes for CASSLSRLAARGLTEAFF.